These 13 T cell receptor beta chains were sequenced from one sample in a study of radiation and T cells in renal cell carcinoma. Profiled with immunoSEQ multiplex PCR; TCRdb holds only in-frame clones, not every one. The table has over 85,000 clones, over 80% seen once. Time point in this sample: blood 4 weeks post-SBRT, at nephrectomy. Treatment indicated: 15 Gy SBRT to primary tumor, nephrectomy 4 weeks later. This specimen consisted of blood, obtained from a patient whose treatment included radiotherapy and nephrectomy. These receptor sequences come from a man over 45 with renal cell carcinoma.

The chain joins TRBV6-5 to TRBJ1-4, with TRBD1 matching 9 bases. The germline gives CDR1 MNHEY, CDR2 SVGAGI. The CDR3 runs to 14 residues. V shed 5 bases and J 6 bases; nucleotides not matched to a gene: 4. The DNA for the CDR3 is TGTGCCAGCAGTCCGACAGGGGGAGATGAAAAACTGTTTTTT. Its protein is CASSPTGGDEKLFF.

The chain uses TRBV11-2 and TRBJ2-7; the D gene is possibly TRBD1 (6 bases). In germline, CDR1 is SGHAT, CDR2 FQNNGV. Trimming shortened V by 5 bases and J by 6 bases, and 8 bases separated the two germline ends. CDR3 length: 11 amino acids. This CDR3 is CASSEGGEQYF. CDR3 bases: TGTGCCAGCAGCGAAGGGGGCGAGCAGTACTTC.

The chain links TRBV7-3 to TRBJ2-1; 8 bases match TRBD2. The CDR3 covers 16 residues. Per the germline V gene, CDR1 is SGHTA and CDR2 is FQGTGA. Trimming took 2 bases from V and 6 from J; bases not matched to a gene: 9. Here the CDR3 reads CASSLHAGGTANEQFF. The CDR3 coding sequence is TGTGCCAGCAGCTTACACGCGGGAGGAACGGCCAATGAGCAGTTCTTC.

The gene calls are TRBV7-2 and TRBJ2-3; D perhaps matches TRBD1 (6 bases). V shed 5 bases and J shed 5 bases, with 11 bases lying between them. The CDR3 spans 13 residues. Germline V gene lookup returns CDR1 SGHTA and CDR2 FQGNSA. CDR3 sequence reads: CASSRGGEDTQYF. In DNA, the CDR3 is TGTGCCAGCAGCAGAGGGGGAGAAGATACGCAGTATTTT.

The CDR3 nucleotides are TGTGCCAGCAGCTTGGAGCAGCGGTCATGGTACCAAGAGACCCAGTACTTC. As protein: CASSLEQRSWYQETQYF. V is TRBV5-4 and J is TRBJ2-5, with D possibly being TRBD2 (5 bases). Trimming removed 0 bases from V and 0 bases from J, with 15 bases in between. The germline V gene encodes CDR1 SGHNT and CDR2 YYREEE (reference sequence). This CDR3 is 17 amino acids long.

This clone has a single count. CDR3 region: CASSMTSGTHNEQFF. The CDR3 DNA sequence: TGTGCCAGCAGCATGACTAGCGGGACGCACAATGAGCAGTTCTTC. The J gene is TRBJ2-1, the V gene TRBV9; 11 positions agree with TRBD2. The CDR3 loop spans 15 amino acids. In germline, CDR1 is SGDLS, CDR2 YYNGEE. Germline trimming cut 4 bases from V and 5 bases from J; bases unmatched to any gene: 5.

This sequence joins TRBV5-1 and TRBJ1-2, with 9 nucleotides matching TRBD1. Germline loops: CDR1 SGHRS, CDR2 YFSETQ. V shed 1 base, J shed 2 bases, and the junction held 12 bases outside the gene matches. The CDR3 consists of 18 residues. In nucleotides, the CDR3 is TGCGCCAGCAGCTTGCACGGAGGGACAGGGCTTTCGAACTATGGCTACACCTTC. Translation: CASSLHGGTGLSNYGYTF.

The chain carries TRBV10-3 and TRBJ2-5; 9 positions match TRBD1. CDR1 and CDR2 from the germline V gene are ENHRY and SYGVKD. V was pared by 6 bases and J by 4 bases, with 6 bases of the junction left unmatched. The CDR3 totals 14 residues. The CDR3: CAISAGTGLETQYF. DNA for the CDR3: TGTGCCATCAGCGCCGGGACAGGGTTAGAGACCCAGTACTTC.

V gene TRBV6-5 combines with J gene TRBJ2-7, with 12 bases identical to TRBD1. Germline assignment: CDR1 MNHEY and CDR2 SVGAGI. V lost 4 bases to trimming and J lost 5 bases; unmatched junction nucleotides: 6. CDR3 length: 15 residues. CDR3 nucleotides: TGTGCCAGCAGTTTTTCGGGACAGGGGGCGGACGAGCAGTACTTC. It is translated as CASSFSGQGADEQYF.

The chain has TRBV10-3 and TRBJ2-3; D call uncertain. CDR3 length equals 14 residues. The V gene's germline CDR1 is ENHRY and CDR2 SYGVKD. V was clipped by 2 bases and J by 2 bases, with 8 bases between them. The DNA of the CDR3 is TGTGCCATCAGTGAGCGGACCGACACAGATACGCAGTATTTT. It encodes CAISERTDTDTQYF.

The J gene is TRBJ2-6, the V gene TRBV9; D is ambiguous. Germline CDR1 SGDLS, CDR2 YYNGEE. This CDR3 has 15 residues. The V gene lost 8 bases and the J gene lost 0 bases, with 12 bases spanning the gap. CDR3: CARVSGGSGANVLTF. In nucleotides, the CDR3 is TGTGCCAGGGTCTCTGGTGGCTCTGGGGCCAACGTCCTGACTTTC.

This clone has a handful of counts. This sequence joins TRBV6-5 and TRBJ2-5, with TRBD1 matching 9 bases. Germline V gene lookup returns CDR1 MNHEY and CDR2 SVGAGI. The CDR3 is 15 residues long. The V segment lost 5 bases and the J segment 4 bases; nucleotides outside the gene matches: 8. CDR3: CASSTRDRDGETQYF. The CDR3 nucleotides are TGTGCCAGCAGTACTAGGGACAGGGATGGAGAGACCCAGTACTTC.

The chain carries TRBV6-1 and TRBJ1-5; D unclear. The CDR3 contains 13 residues. Trimming took 6 bases from V and 0 from J, leaving 6 bases between them. The germline CDR1 and CDR2 sequences are MNHNS and SASEGT. CDR3: CASRTYSNQPQHF. In DNA form, the CDR3 reads TGTGCCAGCAGGACTTATAGCAATCAGCCCCAGCATTTT.